These 14 T cell receptor beta chains were all obtained from the same sample, sequenced in a study of cytomegalovirus exposure and HLA in healthy donors. The PCR employed 60 Vbeta primers together with 13 Jbeta primers. Clones were read by immunoSEQ multiplex PCR, and TCRdb kept only the in-frame ones, dropping some. The sample has over 150,000 clones, roughly 80% seen once; the top ten hold around 7.2%. Sample: PBMCs. These receptors all come from a man between 25 and 39 years old in good health and CMV-seropositive.

This clone came up once. The rearrangement links TRBV28 to TRBJ2-7, with 9 bases identical to TRBD1. This CDR3 contains 14 residues. J lost 3 bases, V lost 8 bases, and 8 bases had no gene match. Germline V CDR1 and CDR2: MDHEN, SYDVKM. CDR3 in DNA: TGTGCCAGCGCTCCGGGACAGGGCATCTACGAGCAGTACTTC. This codes for CASAPGQGIYEQYF.

This clone was recorded only once. This chain connects TRBV15 to TRBJ2-1, with 8 bases aligning to TRBD2. The V and J ends lost 0 bases and 6 bases, in that order; junction bases with no gene match: 4. The CDR3 length is 15 residues. CDR1 LNHNV and CDR2 YYDKDF come from the germline V gene (reference sequence). The CDR3 protein is CATSREASGGNEQFF. The CDR3 region has the DNA TGTGCCACCAGCAGAGAGGCCAGCGGGGGCAATGAGCAGTTCTTC.

The chain employs TRBV5-1 and TRBJ2-1, with TRBD1 matching over 10 bases. Trimming cost V 4 bases and J 5 bases; bases outside gene matches: 6. There are 15 residues in the CDR3. In germline, CDR1 is SGHRS, CDR2 YFSETQ. The CDR3 sequence is CASSAGQGGHNEQFF. The CDR3 DNA follows: TGCGCCAGCAGCGCCGGACAGGGGGGCCACAATGAGCAGTTCTTC.

The count of this clone is one. This chain uses TRBV30 with TRBJ1-6, with D unresolved. Germline lookup yields CDR1 GTSNPN and CDR2 SVGIG (reference sequence). The CDR3 covers 14 residues. Trimming shortened V by 2 bases and J by 5 bases, and 10 bases separated the two germline ends. The CDR3 coding sequence is TGTGCCTGGAGTATCGCCTCAGATAATTCACCCCTCCACTTT. This sequence encodes CAWSIASDNSPLHF.

CDR3 region: CASSLGEAVGNSPLHF. In nucleotides, the CDR3 is TGTGCCAGCAGCCTAGGGGAAGCCGTTGGTAATTCACCCCTCCACTTT. The chain links TRBV6-6 to TRBJ1-6, with a tentative D call TRBD1 (5 bases). CDR3 size: 16 residues. Trimming cost V 6 bases and J 6 bases, with 18 bases left between them. Germline V gene lookup returns CDR1 MNHNY and CDR2 SVGAGI (reference sequence).

The V gene is TRBV7-9, the J gene TRBJ1-2; no firm D call. CDR1 and CDR2 from the germline V gene are SEHNR and FQNEAQ (reference sequence). Trimming took 4 bases from V and 1 from J, leaving 7 bases between them. This CDR3 has 13 amino acids. CDR3 residues: CASSSDFNYGYTF. CDR3 DNA: TGTGCCAGCAGCTCTGACTTTAACTATGGCTACACCTTC.

The rearrangement links TRBV12-5 to TRBJ2-1; unclear D gene. There are 12 residues in the CDR3. Germline CDR1 LGHNT, CDR2 FRNRAP. V was pared by 6 bases and J by 1 base, with 4 bases between. The CDR3 here is CASGLSYNEQFF. The CDR3 bases are TGTGCTAGTGGCCTTTCCTACAATGAGCAGTTCTTC. Full variable domain (remainder filled in from reference TRBV12-5 and TRBJ2-1): DARVTQTPRHKVTEMGQEVTMRCQPILGHNTVFWYRQTMMQGLELLAYFRNRAPLDDSGMPKDRFSAEMPDATLATLKIQPSEPRDSAVYFCASGLSYNEQFFGPGTRLTVL.

As regards this clone: The junction shows a germline mismatch at one end, possibly a read error. The CDR3 spells CSSSLDSSNQPQHF. The CDR3 DNA is TGTTCCAGCAGCTTAGACAGTAGCAATCAGCCCCAGCATTTT. This sequence joins TRBV7-9 and TRBJ1-5; weak D call: TRBD1 (5 bases). This CDR3 is built from 14 residues. Germline loops: CDR1 SEHNR, CDR2 FQNEAQ (reference sequence).

The chain links TRBV21-1 to TRBJ1-1. TRBV21-1 is shown as a pseudogene. The CDR3 covers 16 residues. CDR3 sequence: CASSKAPGGQGTEAFF. The CDR3 region has the DNA TGTGCCAGCAGCAAAGCGCCCGGAGGCCAAGGAACTGAAGCTTTCTTT.

This clone turned up a few times. The chain couples TRBV15 to TRBJ1-5; TRBD1 might be the D (6 bases). The germline V gene has CDR1 LNHNV and CDR2 YYDKDF (reference sequence). The V end lost 5 bases, the J end lost 9 bases, and 17 bases lay between the germline ends. The CDR3 extends over 14 amino acids. The CDR3 region has the DNA TGTGCCACCAGCGGGGGCCTAGATGGGTGGCCCCAGCATTTT. This encodes CATSGGLDGWPQHF.

The chain couples TRBV6-5 to TRBJ1-2; a weak D match, TRBD1 (6 bases). Germline lookup yields CDR1 MNHEY and CDR2 SVGAGI. This CDR3 contains 13 residues. Trimming removed 4 bases from V and 8 bases from J, with 14 bases in between. CDR3 bases: TGTGCCAGCAGTTTAGGGGGGGGGTCGGGCTACACCTTC. This translates into CASSLGGGSGYTF.

The table lists this clone with a few counts. Other nucleotide sequences from this sample produce the same CDR3. The rearrangement uses TRBV18 and TRBJ1-5; 10 bases are shared with TRBD1. The germline CDR1 and CDR2 sequences are KGHSH and LQKENI. V was clipped by 3 bases and J by 7 bases; unmatched bases: 3. The CDR3 consists of 14 residues. The CDR3 protein is CASSPGQGDQPQHF. The CDR3 DNA is TGTGCCAGCTCACCCGGACAGGGGGACCAGCCCCAGCATTTT.

V gene TRBV9 combines with J gene TRBJ1-2; 9 bases agree with TRBD1. Trimming removed 3 bases from V and 2 bases from J; junction bases left unmatched: 5. CDR3 length: 15 residues. CDR1 and CDR2 (germline): SGDLS, YYNGEE. CDR3 nucleotide sequence: TGTGCCAGCAGCGGGGGACAGGGTTTCAACTATGGCTACACCTTC. It encodes CASSGGQGFNYGYTF.

This clone was seen only once. This rearrangement joins TRBV28 to TRBJ2-7, with 9 bases matching TRBD2. V lost 6 bases to trimming and J lost 2 bases; unmatched junction nucleotides: 8. Per germline, CDR1 MDHEN and CDR2 SYDVKM. This CDR3 contains 15 residues. The CDR3 nucleotides read TGTGCCAGCAGCCCAAGCGGGAGGTCCCCCTACGAGCAGTACTTC. It encodes CASSPSGRSPYEQYF. The complete variable domain, with remaining parts taken from reference TRBV28 and TRBJ2-7, reads DVKVTQSSRYLVKRTGEKVFLECVQDMDHENMFWYRQDPGLGLRLIYFSYDVKMKEKGDIPEGYSVSREKKERFSLILESASTNQTSMYLCASSPSGRSPYEQYFGPGTRLTVT.